There are many counts of the clone carrying this TCR beta chain. At one end, the junction sequence differs from germline, possibly due to a read error. Regions amplified from RNA transcripts were the TCR beta CDR3 regions. HTBI primers were used for first-round RT-PCR of the TCR CDR3. In TCRdb, the multiplex PCR reads were re-called with MiXCR into one record per CDR3 protein. The sample consists of more than 300,000 distinct CDR3 sequences, more than 11% of them appearing once. Germline values: CDR1 SSHAT, CDR2 FNYEAQ (reference sequence). This CDR3 has 19 amino acids. Graves' hyperthyroidism was deemed stable given no ophthalmopathy progression within 18 months. Patients aged 18 to 65 with hyperthyroidism were newly diagnosed, with duration under 2 months. Fresh peripheral blood, 7.5 to 10 ml of it, supplied the PBMCs. The sample comes from a study of T cells in Graves' hyperthyroidism and ophthalmopathy.

Sequencing was done on a sample of blood. The J gene is TRBJ2-3, the V gene TRBV7-7; 10 nucleotides match TRBD2. The source is a woman aged 55-70 years with Graves' hyperthyroidism. Written as DNA, the CDR3 is TGTGCTAGCAGCGACCTAGCGGGAGCAGGGAGCTCTAGCACAGATACGCAGTATTTT. This translates into CASSDLAGAGSSSTDTQYF.